The T cell receptor (beta chain) under discussion was sequenced for a study of blood T cell repertoires in COVID-19. This CDR3 comprises 17 residues. The V gene end was trimmed by 5 bases and the J gene end by 4 bases; junction bases not matched to a gene: 13. Germline CDR1 and CDR2: MDHEN and SYDVKM. The data were produced by immunoSEQ multiplex PCR, yet TCRdb's version contains in-frame clones alone and is incomplete. This sample has approximately 300,000 clones; about 85% occur once, and the top ten carry 0.85% to 0.9%. This TCR was recovered from a human donor with COVID-19, enrolled during active disease. The donor label of this sample is uncertain. Sequenced: peripheral blood. This sequence joins TRBV28 and TRBJ1-5; the match to TRBD1 covers 8 bases. CDR3 sequence reads: CASSRFGTGLSNQPQHF. The CDR3, as DNA: TGTGCCAGCAGTCGTTTCGGGACAGGTCTAAGTAATCAGCCCCAGCATTTT.